This T cell receptor (beta chain) appears in the sequencing data of a study of human CD8 memory T cell subsets. Among CD8+ T cells, TPEX were CCR7+ PD-1+ TIGIT+ early memory cells with exhausted-like traits. The authors obtained RNA from duplicate vials, each holding more than 120,000 sorted CD8+ T cells, for every subset. The CDR3 runs to 13 residues. CDR1 is SGHRS, CDR2 YFSETQ, per germline. Sequencing libraries of TCR beta were made by UMI-labeled 5' RACE. TCRdb reworked the 5' RACE reads into one entry per CDR3 protein, no DNA. This sample's table has approximately 10,000 distinct CDR3 sequences. V usage is TRBV5-1 and J usage is TRBJ2-1; TCRdb picks TRBD1, but there is no DNA to check that call. The sequenced sample was CD8+ T cells from PBMCs. The sequence derives from a human donor in good health. Here the CDR3 reads CASLQPPVNEQFF. The full variable domain, in which reference TRBV5-1 and TRBJ2-1 provide the parts outside the CDR3, is KAGVTQTPRYLIKTRGQQVTLSCSPISGHRSVSWYQQTPGQGLQFLFEYFSETQRNKGNFPGRFSGRQFSNSRSEMNVSTLELGDSALYLCASLQPPVNEQFFGPGTRLTVL.